This record covers a single TCR beta chain. This clone was recorded many times. This receptor's antigen is unknown. The sample holds no much larger clone one base away, and base qualities are not on file. The cohort consisted of 600 to 700 healthy bone marrow donors. All cohort members were sampled while nominally healthy, although unrecorded immune exposures were likely present. The donor was CMV seronegative and belonged to the group of 350 to 400 seronegative cohort members. Each donor provided a peripheral blood sample, and peripheral blood mononuclear cells were used for TCR beta sequencing. The Qiagen DNeasy Blood Extraction Kit was used to extract genomic DNA from the blood cell samples. These data originate in a study of cytomegalovirus exposure and HLA in healthy donors (dated 2017 in TCRdb). Regarding the study in general: In an earlier analysis of around 540 of the donors, about 260 Gb of sequence data and 117 million unique TCR beta sequences from about 180 million T cells were reported. Roughly 300 gigabases of sequencing data and around 87 million unique TCR sequences were included in an early release covering roughly 600 HLA-typed donors. The genetic ancestry cluster associated with self-reported Caucasian donors included roughly four fifths of the 398 genotyped donors. The aim of the study was to test whether cataloging public T cell receptors could identify signatures of past pathogen exposure. The T cell repertoires of 550 to 850 subjects were profiled by immunosequencing and related to cytomegalovirus serostatus. Besides the first cohort of some 670 subjects, a separate validation cohort made up of about 120 different subjects was used. To predict cytomegalovirus infection status, the study combined high-throughput TCR immunosequencing, statistical association of individual TCRs with disease status, and machine learning. In a later analysis, previously published TCR beta repertoires from about 640 donors were re-analyzed and high-resolution HLA genotyping was added so that TCR occurrence patterns could be studied. The later analysis used no new phenotypic data to find candidate immune exposures, relying instead on TCR beta sequences and their occurrence across donors. An earlier analysis of 587 of the donors applied high-throughput TCR beta sequencing to assess whether each TCR beta V gene segment acted as functional or pseudogenic. Alongside the repertoire data, information on donor age, sex, ethnicity and CMV serostatus was compiled. Genome-wide SNP genotypes for about 65% of the roughly 670 donors were used in a later genetic analysis, which treated that subset as a discovery cohort. All discovery cohort repertoires had been generated using a single sequencing platform. HLA typing included class I and class II loci at four-digit resolution. The number of typed donors differed by locus: roughly 620-640 for A, B, C, DRB1 and DQB1; 522 for DQA1; around 610 for DPA1; and around 470 for DPB1. Four to six DR-DQ haplotypes were handled as single units for association and clustering, since linkage in the cohort was strong. Across under 500 genotyped donors of the cohort, an average of approximately 200,000 unique TCR beta nucleotide sequences per donor were sequenced, and roughly a sixth of those sequences were non-productive. Summary of the overall study and its limitations: In a later analysis, several top co-occurrence clusters were reported to appear linked to parvovirus B19, influenza, CMV and Epstein-Barr virus. A cluster of highly shared sequence variants was judged likely to represent a technical artifact of the sequencing pipeline. The cohort was sequenced for TCR beta chains only, and without alpha or paired-chain data the features that could be detected were limited. The authors suggested that the approach could potentially be generalized to other disease states and immunological phenotypes. The study gave a list of 150 to 200 TCR beta chains associated with cytomegalovirus. Correlated functional status among segregating V segments might reflect linkage disequilibrium, but an unknown experimental factor could not be ruled out. Because the 87-base-pair reads could not distinguish some IMGT-functional V segments, including TRBV6-2 and TRBV6-3, those segments were excluded. Most CMV-associated TCR beta chains appeared to be HLA-restricted in a later analysis, and the HLA associations seemed to be driven largely by CMV exposure. A further reported finding was that TCR beta sequences accurately predicted the HLA-A and HLA-B alleles for most subjects in the first cohort. Most TCR sequences were seen in very few donors, while some public TCRs were found in many individuals. The only immune exposure information available for the cohort was CMV serostatus. The presence/absence analyses assumed that sequencing depth was roughly uniform across donors, and that assumption may not be true. Compared with the 666-donor mean, donors in an Asian-associated ancestry cluster had fewer N-insertions in productive TCRs, according to a later genetic analysis. An association between a missense DCLRE1C variant and V-gene and J-gene trimming of TCR beta chains was found in a later genetic analysis and replicated in an independent cohort. Because HLA typing was unavailable for some donors at each locus, only the typed subset was used in association tests. Because counts were too low, approximately 15 rarely observed V segments, including chromosome 9 orphons, were excluded from the earlier analysis of some 590 of the donors. In vitro tests confirmed that a few of the cytomegalovirus-associated TCR beta chains recognize cytomegalovirus antigens. The classifier was reported to diagnose cytomegalovirus status with high specificity and sensitivity in both the original cohort and the validation cohort. A later analysis associated around 16,000 TCR beta sequences with specific HLA alleles at a false discovery rate of 0.05. In a later analysis, TCR association rates were found to vary across HLA loci, with the most associated TCRs seen for DRB1 alleles and the fewest for HLA-C alleles. An earlier analysis of approximately 530 of the donors showed that most TCR beta V segments appeared in productive rearrangements either about 87% or about 30% of the time, which broadly matched IMGT annotations. Strong co-occurrence of HLA alleles, especially DR and DQ, made assigning TCR associations to individual alleles difficult. Compared with equally common non-associated chains, HLA-associated TCR beta chains in a later analysis were more clonally expanded and had lower generation probabilities.

The library was generated by the immunoSEQ multiplex PCR assay. The multiplex PCR relied on a mix of 60 forward primers for TCR Vbeta segments and 13 reverse primers for TCR Jbeta segments. A multiplex PCR assay on genomic DNA amplified the CDR3 region of rearranged TCR beta genes. The Illumina HiSeq System was used to sequence the amplified TCR beta libraries as 87-base-pair reads. In the source study's methods: A later analysis counted 65 million to 90 million unique TCR beta chains across the 690 or so repertoires, and 9 million to 14 million of these chains were shared by at least two donors. Raw reads were error-corrected and collapsed into unique sequences with a nearest-neighbor algorithm that merged closely related sequences to remove PCR and sequencing errors. CDR3 sequences were aligned to IMGT reference sequences to assign V, D and J gene segments. For a sequence to be retained, at least a six-nucleotide match to both a V gene segment and a J gene segment was required. A rearrangement counted as productive if the CDR3 had no stop codons and remained in frame with V and J, and every other rearrangement counted as non-productive. Following IMGT convention, CDR3 was defined as the stretch from the second conserved V-encoded cysteine to the conserved J-encoded phenylalanine. In an earlier analysis of around 540 of the donors, sequences lacking an unambiguous match to a single V gene segment were excluded. In an earlier analysis of several hundred of the donors, a V segment was called functional when productive rearrangements were above 56.7%, and segregating when the standard deviation between donors exceeded 5%. To diagnose cytomegalovirus status from the catalog of TCR beta chain sequences, a statistical classification framework was built. V and J gene assignment, in a later analysis, came from comparing TCR nucleotide sequences with IMGT/GENE-DB human TR gene sequences. The TCRdist pipeline was used in a later analysis to assign CDR3 sequences and most-parsimonious VDJ recombination scenarios. In a later analysis, each TCR beta chain was defined by its CDR3 amino acid sequence together with its V-gene family, and reads lacking a unique V-gene family were excluded. As a way to deal with suspected cross-contamination and a sequencing artifact, a later analysis dropped 500 to 700 nucleotide sequences that were highly shared and had low generation probability. A later analysis calculated a clonal expansion index for each public chain from normalized within-repertoire ranks of inferred template counts. A later analysis computed generation probabilities with a VDJ recombination model fitted to out-of-frame rearrangements, and checked the results against IGoR. A later analysis scored TCR-TCR, TCR-HLA and TCR-CMV co-occurrence with hypergeometric tests, applying a repertoire-size bias correction to TCR pairs. In a later analysis, false discovery rates were estimated by permuting HLA or CMV assignments 20 times. In a later analysis, co-occurring TCRs were grouped with DBSCAN, and TCRdist sequence similarity was added when clustering was performed within HLA-allele-positive subsets. Repertoires with fewer than 30,000 or more than 120,000 public chains were left out of co-occurrence clustering, as were about 5 repertoires with anomalous nucleotide sharing. Imported from immuneACCESS, the table was reduced by TCRdb to in-frame sequences with V and J called. These copies leave out some clones; in studies compared against another copy, an unresolved V gene accounts for under half, and the cause of the remainder is not known. V, J and clone size are those of that table, while D and trimming were read from the DNA. Counted in this sample were tens of thousands of clones; approximately 71% of them appeared once. The ten most abundant clones make up about 5% of the sample.

The CDR3 holds 15 amino acids from the cysteine to the phenylalanine. Just the 45-base CDR3 DNA is kept, in frame starting at base 1. Sequences MRHNA (CDR1) and SNTAGT (CDR2) are obtained from the germline V gene. Unmatched junction bases come to 0, with V trimmed by 0 bases and J by 4 bases. The V gene is TRBV6-4 and the J gene is TRBJ2-3; 11 junctional bases match TRBD2. The sample comprised PBMCs. The TCR was taken from a man in his forties or fifties in good health and CMV-seronegative. The bases read TGTGCCAGCAGTGACTCTAGCGGGGGGGCAGATACGCAGTATTTT. Translated, it reads CASSDSSGGADTQYF.